This entry describes one T cell receptor (beta chain). Its antigen is still unknown. TCRdb re-analysed the RACE reads in MiXCR, keeping a single row per CDR3 protein. The sample shows 80,000 to 100,000 distinct CDR3 sequences, about a tenth of them seen only once. The data derive from a study of human T cells and chemical hapten exposure. Study-wide background: Diagnoses of alopecia areata, totalis or universalis occurred in mostly female patients.

Study outcomes and limitations: The study found that DPC sensitization did not change TCRs above 1 in 1000 frequency.

The length of the CDR3 is 13 residues. V shed 4 bases and J shed 5 bases, with 8 bases lying between them. Germline CDR1 is LGHDT and CDR2 is YNNKEL (reference sequence). This sample's time point: pre-sensitization, week 0. Stated treatment: therapeutic diphenylcyclopropenone sensitization with weekly scalp DPC. Total RNA was isolated from unfractionated whole blood. The sample here was whole blood, taken in connection with sensitization to the hapten diphenylcyclopropenone (DPC). This sequence was found in a woman in her fifties or sixties with alopecia areata. Some clones in this sample may be carry-over from other donors' samples. The J gene is TRBJ2-2, the V gene TRBV3-1; a weak D match, TRBD1 (6 bases). In nucleotides, the CDR3 is TGTGCCAGCAGCCGCAGGGGAACCGGGGAGCTGTTTTTT. Residues: CASSRRGTGELFF.